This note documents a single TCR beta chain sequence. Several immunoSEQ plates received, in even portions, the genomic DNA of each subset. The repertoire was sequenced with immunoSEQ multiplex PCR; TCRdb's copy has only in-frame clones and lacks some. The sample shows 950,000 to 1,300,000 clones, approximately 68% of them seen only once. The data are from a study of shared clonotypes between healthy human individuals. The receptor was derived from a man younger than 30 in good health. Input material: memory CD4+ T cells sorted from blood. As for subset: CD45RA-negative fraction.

The CDR3: CASSGRTSGSQTDTQYF. DNA of the CDR3: TGTGCCAGCAGCGGGCGGACTAGCGGGAGTCAGACAGATACGCAGTATTTT. The chain carries TRBV7-9 and TRBJ2-3, with TRBD2 matching over 13 bases. With V trimmed by 5 bases and J by 3 bases, 8 bases remained unmatched. The CDR3 consists of 17 residues. Germline V gene lookup returns CDR1 SEHNR and CDR2 FQNEAQ (reference sequence).